Listed below are T cell receptor beta chains from one sample, sequenced in a study of Ad26.COV2.S vaccination and SARS-CoV-2 variants. Data came from immunoSEQ multiplex PCR; TCRdb stores just in-frame clones and leaves some out. Altogether about 250,000 clones are present, about 90% being singletons, with the ten largest covering approximately 3.3%. Sample: peripheral blood, taken in a trial of Ad26.COV2.S vaccine versus placebo. Receptors were obtained from a person between 18 and 60 years old who received the Ad26.COV2.S COVID-19 vaccine or a placebo. CDR3s include the opening cysteine and the closing phenylalanine or tryptophan. Fields, in order: clone size, V gene, J gene, CDR3 protein. Expanded clones get a size class; other rows say once, few or many, or leave the size out.

clone_size: -; v_call: TRBV19; j_call: TRBJ1-4; cdr3_aa: CVTGQGSPNEKLFF
clone_size: -; v_call: TRBV5-1; j_call: TRBJ1-1; cdr3_aa: CASSETGLLYSEAFF
clone_size: -; v_call: TRBV5-1; j_call: TRBJ1-1; cdr3_aa: CASSPVGGGATEAFF
clone_size: -; v_call: TRBV6-5; j_call: TRBJ2-7; cdr3_aa: CASSYRGAYEQYF
clone_size: -; v_call: TRBV10-2; j_call: TRBJ1-1; cdr3_aa: CASSESKGWTEAFF
clone_size: -; v_call: TRBV4-1; j_call: TRBJ2-4; cdr3_aa: CASSQDPGGDIQYF
clone_size: -; v_call: TRBV2; j_call: TRBJ2-3; cdr3_aa: CASSGLADTQYF
clone_size: -; v_call: TRBV20-1; j_call: TRBJ2-4; cdr3_aa: CSASRESAKNIQYF
clone_size: -; v_call: TRBV5-1; j_call: TRBJ2-3; cdr3_aa: CASSLALAGDRTDTQYF
clone_size: -; v_call: TRBV11-1; j_call: TRBJ2-5; cdr3_aa: CASSSGGKETQYF
clone_size: -; v_call: TRBV4-1; j_call: TRBJ2-7; cdr3_aa: CASSQDYRSDEQYF
clone_size: few; v_call: TRBV10-3; j_call: TRBJ1-1; cdr3_aa: CAISEAAVTEAFF
clone_size: -; v_call: TRBV5-8; j_call: TRBJ2-2; cdr3_aa: CASSSLPGTVTGELFF
clone_size: -; v_call: TRBV3-1/TRBV3-2; j_call: TRBJ1-2; cdr3_aa: CASSRGGDLYGYTF
clone_size: -; v_call: TRBV19; j_call: TRBJ2-4; cdr3_aa: CASSPGRAGENIQYF
clone_size: -; v_call: TRBV30; j_call: TRBJ2-1; cdr3_aa: CAWNKFRTSGILYEQFF
clone_size: -; v_call: TRBV6-6; j_call: TRBJ2-1; cdr3_aa: CASSYPIGGVYNEQFF
clone_size: -; v_call: TRBV6-1; j_call: TRBJ1-2; cdr3_aa: CASSEAGQPLNYGYTF
clone_size: -; v_call: TRBV7-6; j_call: TRBJ2-2; cdr3_aa: CASSPINREIEAGELFF
clone_size: -; v_call: TRBV15; j_call: TRBJ2-5; cdr3_aa: CATSRDGYQETQYF
clone_size: few; v_call: TRBV7-9; j_call: TRBJ2-2; cdr3_aa: CASSPSTGELFF
clone_size: -; v_call: TRBV21-1; j_call: TRBJ2-7; cdr3_aa: CASSKVRTGRHEQYF
clone_size: -; v_call: TRBV12-5; j_call: TRBJ2-3; cdr3_aa: CASARDMNTQYF
clone_size: -; v_call: TRBV5-6; j_call: TRBJ1-2; cdr3_aa: CASSWGTANYGYTF
clone_size: -; v_call: TRBV2; j_call: TRBJ1-1; cdr3_aa: CASSTGQRNTEAFF
clone_size: -; v_call: TRBV18; j_call: TRBJ1-1; cdr3_aa: CASSPVTGLDTEAFF
clone_size: once; v_call: TRBV7-3; j_call: TRBJ2-3; cdr3_aa: CASSLFGQGSDTQYF
clone_size: once; v_call: TRBV19; j_call: TRBJ2-7; cdr3_aa: CASSIGTDPSYEQYF
clone_size: -; v_call: TRBV27; j_call: TRBJ2-7; cdr3_aa: CASSPRVAGPYEQYF
clone_size: -; v_call: TRBV7-6; j_call: TRBJ1-1; cdr3_aa: CASSLAEGRNTEAFF
clone_size: -; v_call: TRBV7-9; j_call: TRBJ2-1; cdr3_aa: CASRPSLTEQFF
clone_size: -; v_call: TRBV9; j_call: TRBJ2-1; cdr3_aa: CASNGLGGADYNEQFF
clone_size: -; v_call: TRBV30; j_call: TRBJ1-4; cdr3_aa: CAWSEGVDEKLFF
clone_size: -; v_call: TRBV25-1; j_call: TRBJ2-7; cdr3_aa: CASSESLAGIYEQYF
clone_size: once; v_call: TRBV3-1/TRBV3-2; j_call: TRBJ1-4; cdr3_aa: CASSLQGSPNEKLFF
clone_size: once; v_call: TRBV11-2; j_call: TRBJ1-3; cdr3_aa: CASGDRGYGNTIYF
clone_size: -; v_call: TRBV5-6; j_call: TRBJ2-3; cdr3_aa: CASSYRGSGRTDTQYF
clone_size: -; v_call: TRBV6-5; j_call: TRBJ2-5; cdr3_aa: CASRATGGGETQYF
clone_size: -; v_call: TRBV6-5; j_call: TRBJ1-6; cdr3_aa: CASSYSMGRANSPLHF
clone_size: once; v_call: TRBV2; j_call: TRBJ2-7; cdr3_aa: CASTTTSYYEQYF
clone_size: -; v_call: TRBV28; j_call: TRBJ2-7; cdr3_aa: CASSPATSYEQYF
clone_size: -; v_call: TRBV4-2; j_call: TRBJ2-5; cdr3_aa: CASSQASTETQYF
clone_size: -; v_call: TRBV4-3; j_call: TRBJ2-7; cdr3_aa: CASSPGTLSSYEQYF
clone_size: -; v_call: TRBV6-5; j_call: TRBJ1-3; cdr3_aa: CASGSPGDPGNTIYF
clone_size: -; v_call: TRBV5-4; j_call: TRBJ2-1; cdr3_aa: CASSLGQGSYNEQFF
clone_size: -; v_call: TRBV11-2; j_call: TRBJ2-5; cdr3_aa: CASTVGTSGQETQYF
clone_size: once; v_call: TRBV4-3; j_call: TRBJ1-3; cdr3_aa: CASSQESGGGGNTIYF
clone_size: -; v_call: TRBV2; j_call: TRBJ1-1; cdr3_aa: CASRGLVGQLNTEAFF
clone_size: once; v_call: TRBV7-2; j_call: TRBJ1-2; cdr3_aa: CASSFLLDGYTF
clone_size: -; v_call: TRBV5-6; j_call: TRBJ1-5; cdr3_aa: CASSLWDRGSNQPQHF
clone_size: once; v_call: TRBV2; j_call: TRBJ1-3; cdr3_aa: CASSEGWRNTIYF
clone_size: -; v_call: TRBV6-5; j_call: TRBJ1-3; cdr3_aa: CASSYRPFSGNTIYF
clone_size: -; v_call: TRBV5-1; j_call: TRBJ2-1; cdr3_aa: CASNPQDRFSSSYNEQFF
clone_size: -; v_call: TRBV5-1; j_call: TRBJ2-2; cdr3_aa: CASTGLAGGFNTGELFF
clone_size: -; v_call: TRBV18; j_call: TRBJ2-5; cdr3_aa: CASSPGEMETQYF
clone_size: -; v_call: TRBV5-6; j_call: TRBJ1-2; cdr3_aa: CASSVWEAGYTF
clone_size: -; v_call: TRBV5-1; j_call: TRBJ1-1; cdr3_aa: CASSFPTGVNTEAFF
clone_size: -; v_call: TRBV6-5; j_call: TRBJ1-3; cdr3_aa: CASPSNSGNTIYF
clone_size: -; v_call: TRBV18; j_call: TRBJ1-2; cdr3_aa: CASSPDTNYGYTF
clone_size: -; v_call: TRBV2; j_call: TRBJ2-5; cdr3_aa: CASRTAGDETQYF